This entry features one T cell receptor (beta chain) sequence. What it binds is unknown. Primers for the PCR totalled 60 Vbeta and 13 Jbeta. Assay: immunoSEQ multiplex PCR; the TCRdb copy retains only in-frame clones and omits some. The table includes approximately 180,000 clones, just over 75% detected once. The CDR3 has 15 amino acids. Per the germline V gene, CDR1 is SGHAT and CDR2 is FQNNGV. V was shortened by 5 bases and J by 2 bases, with 15 bases between the two germline ends. The sample comes from a study of cytomegalovirus exposure and HLA in healthy donors. Findings and limits, study-wide: In a later analysis, CMV-associated beta chains were mostly HLA-associated, it appeared.

The receptor comes from a woman aged 25 to 39 in good health and CMV-seropositive. V and J are TRBV11-2 and TRBJ1-2; D is uncertain. Sequencing used PBMCs. CDR3 in amino acids: CASSTWEEGNYGYTF. CDR3 coding DNA: TGTGCCAGCAGCACCTGGGAGGAGGGAAACTATGGCTACACCTTC. The full variable domain, rest sourced from reference TRBV11-2 and TRBJ1-2, is EAGVAQSPRYKIIEKRQSVAFWCNPISGHATLYWYQQILGQGPKLLIQFQNNGVVDDSQLPKDRFSAERLKGVDSTLKIQPAKLEDSAVYLCASSTWEEGNYGYTFGSGTRLTVV.